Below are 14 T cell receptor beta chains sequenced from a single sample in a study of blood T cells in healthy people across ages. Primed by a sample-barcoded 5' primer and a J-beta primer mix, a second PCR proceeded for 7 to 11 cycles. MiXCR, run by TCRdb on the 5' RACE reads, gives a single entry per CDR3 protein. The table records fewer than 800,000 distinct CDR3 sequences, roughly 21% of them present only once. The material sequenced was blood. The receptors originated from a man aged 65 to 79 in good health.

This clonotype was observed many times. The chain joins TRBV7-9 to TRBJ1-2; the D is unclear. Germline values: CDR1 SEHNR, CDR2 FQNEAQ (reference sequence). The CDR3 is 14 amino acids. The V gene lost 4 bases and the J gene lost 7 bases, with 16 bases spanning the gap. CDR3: CASSWAGPFFGYTF. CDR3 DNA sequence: TGTGCCAGCAGCTGGGCAGGACCCTTTTTTGGCTACACCTTC.

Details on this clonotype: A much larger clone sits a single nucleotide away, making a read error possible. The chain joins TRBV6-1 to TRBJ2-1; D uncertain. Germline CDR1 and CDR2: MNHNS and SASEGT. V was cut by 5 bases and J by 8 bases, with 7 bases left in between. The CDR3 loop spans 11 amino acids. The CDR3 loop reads CASSPRYEQFF. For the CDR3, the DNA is TGTGCCAGCAGTCCTAGGTATGAGCAGTTCTTC.

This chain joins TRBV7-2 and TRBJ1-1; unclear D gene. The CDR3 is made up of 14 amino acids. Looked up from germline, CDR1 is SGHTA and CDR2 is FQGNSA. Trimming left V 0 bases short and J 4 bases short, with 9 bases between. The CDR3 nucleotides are TGTGCCAGCAGCTTAGCGGAGCGAGGCACTGAAGCTTTCTTT. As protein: CASSLAERGTEAFF.

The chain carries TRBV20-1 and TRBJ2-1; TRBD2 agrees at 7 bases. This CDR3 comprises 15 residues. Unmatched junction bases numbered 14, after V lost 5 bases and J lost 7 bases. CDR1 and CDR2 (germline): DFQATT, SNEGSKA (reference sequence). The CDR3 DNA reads TGCAGTGCTCGAAACCCCGTTCTAGCGGTGAATGAGCAGTTCTTC. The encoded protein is CSARNPVLAVNEQFF.

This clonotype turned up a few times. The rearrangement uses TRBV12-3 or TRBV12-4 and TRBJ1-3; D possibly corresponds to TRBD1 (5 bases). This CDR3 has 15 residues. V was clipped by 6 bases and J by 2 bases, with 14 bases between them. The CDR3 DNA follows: TGTGCCAGCAGAGCCGGGACGCCCGCTGGAAACACCATATATTTT. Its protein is CASRAGTPAGNTIYF.

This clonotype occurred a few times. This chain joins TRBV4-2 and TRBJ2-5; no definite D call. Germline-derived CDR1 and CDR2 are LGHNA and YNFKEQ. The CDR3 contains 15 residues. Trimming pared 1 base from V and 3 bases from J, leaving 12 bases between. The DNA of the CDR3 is TGTGCCAGCAGCCAAGGGGAACTGGCTAAAGAGACCCAGTACTTC. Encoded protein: CASSQGELAKETQYF.

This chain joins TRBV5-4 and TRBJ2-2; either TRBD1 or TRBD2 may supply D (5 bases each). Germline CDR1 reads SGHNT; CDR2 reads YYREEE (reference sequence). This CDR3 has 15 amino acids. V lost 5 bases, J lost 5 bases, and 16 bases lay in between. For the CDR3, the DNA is TGTGCCAGCAGATTGAATAGGGACGGGACCGGGGAGCTGTTTTTT. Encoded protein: CASRLNRDGTGELFF.

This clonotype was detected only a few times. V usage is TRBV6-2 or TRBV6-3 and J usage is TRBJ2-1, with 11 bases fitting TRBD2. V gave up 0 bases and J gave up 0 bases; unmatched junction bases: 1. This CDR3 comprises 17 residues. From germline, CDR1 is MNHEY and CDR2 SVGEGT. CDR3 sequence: CASSYSGLAVSYNEQFF. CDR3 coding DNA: TGTGCCAGCAGTTACTCGGGACTAGCGGTCTCCTACAATGAGCAGTTCTTC.

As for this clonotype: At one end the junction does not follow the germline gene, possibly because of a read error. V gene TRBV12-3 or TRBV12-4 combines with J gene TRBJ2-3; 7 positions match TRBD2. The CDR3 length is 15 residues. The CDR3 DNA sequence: TGTGCCAGCAGTTCGAACGGGAGGAGCACAGATACGGAGTATTTT. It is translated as CASSSNGRSTDTEYF.

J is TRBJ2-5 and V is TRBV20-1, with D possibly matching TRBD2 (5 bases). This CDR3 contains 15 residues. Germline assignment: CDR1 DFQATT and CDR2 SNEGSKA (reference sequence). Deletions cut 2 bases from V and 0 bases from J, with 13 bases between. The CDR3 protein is CSARKWERYQETQYF. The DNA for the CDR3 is TGCAGTGCTAGAAAATGGGAGCGGTACCAAGAGACCCAGTACTTC.

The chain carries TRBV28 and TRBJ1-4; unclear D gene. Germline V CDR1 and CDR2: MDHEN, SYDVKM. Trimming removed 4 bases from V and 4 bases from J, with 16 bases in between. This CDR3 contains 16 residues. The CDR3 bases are TGTGCCAGCAGTTCAGCAGCTTCGACTAGTAATGAAAAACTGTTTTTT. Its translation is CASSSAASTSNEKLFF.

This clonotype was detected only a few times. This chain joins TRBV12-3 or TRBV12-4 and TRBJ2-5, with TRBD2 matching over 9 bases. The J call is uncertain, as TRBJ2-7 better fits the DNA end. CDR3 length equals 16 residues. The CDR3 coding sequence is TGTGCCAGCAGTCCCCGGGTAGCGGGAGAACCCTACGAGCAGTACTTC. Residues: CASSPRVAGEPYEQYF.

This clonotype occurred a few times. The CDR3 DNA is TGCAGTGCTCATCCGGGACAGACGAACACTGAAGCTTTCTTT. The encoded protein is CSAHPGQTNTEAFF. The V and J genes are TRBV20-1 and TRBJ1-1; 7 nucleotides match TRBD1. The V gene end was trimmed by 5 bases and the J gene end by 1 base; junction bases not matched to a gene: 7. This CDR3 comprises 14 residues. Germline V gene data show CDR1 as DFQATT and CDR2 as SNEGSKA (reference sequence).

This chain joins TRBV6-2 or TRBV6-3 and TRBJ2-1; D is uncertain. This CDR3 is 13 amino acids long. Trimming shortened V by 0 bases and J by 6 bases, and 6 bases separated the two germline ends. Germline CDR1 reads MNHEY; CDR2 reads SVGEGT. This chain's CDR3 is CASSYSSLNEQFF. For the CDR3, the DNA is TGTGCCAGCAGTTACTCGTCCCTCAATGAGCAGTTCTTC.